Following are 19 T cell receptor beta chains from one sample sequenced in a study of control samples from healthy donors and cancer patients (dated by TCRdb to the early 2020s). Libraries were made using the immunoSEQ multiplex PCR assay. Imported from immuneACCESS, the table was reduced by TCRdb to in-frame sequences with V and J called. These copies leave out some clones; in studies compared against another copy, an unresolved V gene accounts for under half, and the cause of the remainder is not known. For this sample the table gives fewer than 500,000 clones, of which around 90% were detected only once. Jointly, the top ten make up 5% to 7% of the sample. The specimen was PBMCs. These receptors were obtained from a man aged 35 to 55 with head and neck cancer.

This clone was observed once. The germline gene is not matched at one end of the junction; a read error may be the cause. This sample includes further DNA sequences coding for the same CDR3. The chain couples TRBV7-2 to TRBJ1-2; the match to TRBD1 covers 9 bases. CDR1 is SGHTA, CDR2 FQGNSA, per germline. CDR3 length: 14 amino acids. CDR3 in DNA: TGCGCCAGCAGCCCAGGACAGGGGAACTATGGCTACACCTTC. It codes for CASSPGQGNYGYTF.

This chain connects TRBV6-5 to TRBJ1-6; D call uncertain. V dropped 2 bases and J dropped 5 bases, with 7 bases sitting between them. The CDR3 loop spans 14 amino acids. Per germline, CDR1 MNHEY and CDR2 SVGAGI. The CDR3 sequence: CASSYRGNNSPLHF. CDR3 DNA: TGTGCCAGCAGTTACAGAGGAAATAATTCACCCCTCCACTTT.

In this sample, this clone turned up once. The genes are TRBV10-2 and TRBJ2-1; 11 bases map to TRBD1. The junction had 4 bases not matched to a gene; V was cut back by 5 bases and J by 4 bases. The CDR3 spans 15 residues. Germline-derived CDR1 and CDR2 are WSHSY and SAAADI. CDR3 amino acids: CASSIGQGAYNEQFF. CDR3 nucleotide sequence: TGCGCCAGCAGTATCGGACAGGGGGCATACAATGAGCAGTTCTTC.

Here the CDR3 reads CAWSVRGMNTEAFF. In DNA, the CDR3 is TGTGCCTGGAGTGTACGAGGGATGAACACTGAAGCTTTCTTT. The chain uses TRBV30 and TRBJ1-1, with unresolved D. The CDR3 sequence is 14 residues long. V shed 0 bases and J shed 0 bases, with 8 bases lying between them. CDR1 GTSNPN and CDR2 SVGIG come from the germline V gene (reference sequence). The full variable domain, in which reference TRBV30 and TRBJ1-1 provide the parts outside the CDR3, is SQTIHQWPATLVQPVGSPLSLECTVEGTSNPNLYWYRQAAGRGLQLLFYSVGIGQISSEVPQNLSASRPQDRQFILSSKKLLLSDSGFYLCAWSVRGMNTEAFFGQGTRLTVV.

The J gene is TRBJ1-2, the V gene TRBV19; maybe TRBD1 (5 bases). V was clipped by 9 bases and J by 2 bases, with 16 bases between them. The germline gives CDR1 LNHDA, CDR2 SQIVND (reference sequence). There are 14 residues in the CDR3. The CDR3 reads CASSSGSANYGYTF. In DNA form, the CDR3 reads TGTGCCAGCTCGTCAGGGTCAGCGAACTATGGCTACACCTTC.

J is TRBJ2-2 and V is TRBV27, with 8 nucleotides matching TRBD2. Germline values: CDR1 MNHEY, CDR2 SMNVEV (reference sequence). The CDR3 runs to 19 residues. The trim removed 5 bases at V and 0 bases at J, leaving 14 bases unmatched. CDR3 residues: CASSHLHVAGGANTGELFF. CDR3 sequence (DNA): TGTGCCAGCAGTCACCTGCATGTGGCGGGGGGCGCGAACACCGGGGAGCTGTTTTTT.

The chain has TRBV27 and TRBJ2-7; TRBD1 matches 8 bases. The germline V gene has CDR1 MNHEY and CDR2 SMNVEV (reference sequence). Unmatched junction bases numbered 10, after V lost 6 bases and J lost 0 bases. This CDR3 contains 16 residues. The CDR3 loop is CASSRDRSKTSYEQYF. CDR3 nucleotides: TGTGCCAGCAGCCGGGACAGGTCGAAAACCTCCTACGAGCAGTACTTC.

V is TRBV7-5 and J is TRBJ1-1. TRBV7-5 is a listed pseudogene. The CDR3 is 15 amino acids. This chain's CDR3 is CARTPSRTDNTEAFF. DNA for the CDR3: TGTGCCAGAACACCCTCCAGGACGGATAACACTGAAGCTTTCTTT.

This clone has a single count. The rearrangement links TRBV9 to TRBJ1-6; D remains ambiguous. This CDR3 spans 13 amino acids. The germline CDR1 and CDR2 sequences are SGDLS and YYNGEE. Deletions cut 3 bases from V and 8 bases from J, with 9 bases between. The CDR3: CASSDWNDSPLHF. CDR3 bases: TGTGCCAGCAGCGACTGGAACGATTCACCCCTCCACTTT.

V is TRBV7-9 and J is TRBJ2-2; TRBD2 agrees at 9 bases. The CDR3 contains 16 residues. The germline V gene encodes CDR1 SEHNR and CDR2 FQNEAQ (reference sequence). Trimming took 1 base from V and 0 from J; bases not matched to a gene: 0. The CDR3 nucleotides are TGTGCCAGCAGCTTAGGGACTAGCGCGAACACCGGGGAGCTGTTTTTT. Amino acids: CASSLGTSANTGELFF.

V usage is TRBV11-2 and J usage is TRBJ2-1, with TRBD2 matching 10 bases. The CDR3 contains 16 residues. V was pared by 3 bases and J by 1 base, with 3 bases of the junction left unmatched. Germline assignment: CDR1 SGHAT and CDR2 FQNNGV. In DNA form, the CDR3 reads TGTGCCAGCAGCTTCGGGACTAGCGTATCCTACAATGAGCAGTTCTTC. Translation gives CASSFGTSVSYNEQFF.

The rearrangement links TRBV5-1 to TRBJ2-7; perhaps TRBD2 as D (6 bases). V gave up 2 bases and J gave up 0 bases, with 9 bases separating them. Germline CDR1 SGHRS, CDR2 YFSETQ. CDR3 length: 14 amino acids. The CDR3 loop is CASSFSSDSYEQYF. As DNA, the CDR3 is TGCGCCAGCAGCTTTTCTAGCGACTCCTACGAGCAGTACTTC.

The chain is built from TRBV7-8 and TRBJ1-2; no definite D call. CDR1 is SGHVS, CDR2 FQNEAQ, per germline. V was trimmed by 1 base and J by 4 bases, leaving 4 bases between them. CDR3 size: 12 residues. The CDR3 sequence: CASSLGPYGYTF. CDR3 in DNA: TGTGCCAGCAGCTTAGGTCCCTATGGCTACACCTTC.

This clone was detected ten times or more. The chain combines TRBV30 with TRBJ1-4; the D gene is possibly TRBD1 (5 bases). From germline, CDR1 is GTSNPN and CDR2 SVGIG (reference sequence). This CDR3 comprises 13 residues. V was cut by 4 bases and J by 2 bases, with 8 bases left in between. The CDR3 reads CAWMAGTNEKLFF. CDR3 sequence (DNA): TGTGCCTGGATGGCAGGGACTAATGAAAAACTGTTTTTT.

This clone was seen just once. The CDR3 DNA reads TGTGCCAGCAGCTTAGATCCTTCGGGTGGCTACACCTTC. Translated, it gives CASSLDPSGGYTF. The V gene is TRBV11-2, the J gene TRBJ1-2; D is undetermined. The germline gives CDR1 SGHAT, CDR2 FQNNGV. V was cut by 0 bases and J by 7 bases, with 9 bases left in between. The CDR3 runs to 13 residues.

V and J are TRBV24-1 and TRBJ2-1; 11 bases line up with TRBD1. This CDR3 comprises 16 residues. The germline gives CDR1 KGHDR, CDR2 SFDVKD. Trimming took 1 base from V and 4 from J; bases not matched to a gene: 2. The CDR3 nucleotides are TGTGCCACCAGTGATTTAGGGACAGGGGGTTACAATGAGCAGTTCTTC. Residues: CATSDLGTGGYNEQFF.

This rearrangement joins TRBV7-6 to TRBJ2-3; D is uncertain. The CDR3 runs 14 residues. The germline gives CDR1 SGHVS, CDR2 FNYEAQ. Trimming took off 3 bases at V and 6 bases at J, with 13 bases between the two ends. The CDR3 region has the DNA TGTGCCAGCAGCTTTCTCTCCCATGAGGATACGCAGTATTTT. Amino acids: CASSFLSHEDTQYF.

The chain couples TRBV6-1 to TRBJ2-2; unclear D gene. The CDR3 totals 13 residues. The V and J ends lost 3 bases and 5 bases respectively, with 7 bases between them. Germline V gene sequence: CDR1 MNHNS, CDR2 SASEGT. CDR3 nucleotides: TGTGCCAGCAGTGAGATGGGGACCGGGGAGCTGTTTTTT. Translation: CASSEMGTGELFF.

The rearrangement links TRBV28 to TRBJ2-7; D may be TRBD1 or TRBD2 (5 bases each). Germline V gives CDR1 MDHEN, CDR2 SYDVKM. There are 17 residues in the CDR3. The germline V and J ends were trimmed by 6 bases and 0 bases, with 21 bases remaining between them. CDR3 protein: CASSTGNQGEGSYEQYF. The CDR3 coding sequence is TGTGCCAGCAGCACGGGCAATCAGGGAGAAGGCTCCTACGAGCAGTACTTC. The full variable domain, with the rest looked up from reference TRBV28 and TRBJ2-7, is DVKVTQSSRYLVKRTGEKVFLECVQDMDHENMFWYRQDPGLGLRLIYFSYDVKMKEKGDIPEGYSVSREKKERFSLILESASTNQTSMYLCASSTGNQGEGSYEQYFGPGTRLTVT.